The 28 T cell receptor beta chains given below trace back to one sample, sequenced in a study of blood T cells in healthy people across ages. Primed by a sample-barcoded 5' primer and a J-beta primer mix, a second PCR proceeded for 7 to 11 cycles. TCRdb passed the 5' RACE reads through MiXCR, listing each CDR3 protein once. Of roughly 1,700,000 distinct CDR3 sequences in the sample, 25% to 30% are singletons; the top ten hold more than 6%. The material sequenced was blood. Every receptor here comes from a woman in her twenties or thirties in good health.

There are a few counts of this clonotype. The rearrangement uses TRBV7-2 and TRBJ2-7, with 9 nucleotides matching TRBD2. Losses at the gene ends were 5 bases for V and 3 bases for J; bases not matched to a gene: 8. Per germline, CDR1 SGHTA and CDR2 FQGNSA. The CDR3 contains 15 residues. The CDR3 is CASSRASGGNYEQYF. The CDR3 region has the DNA TGTGCCAGCAGCCGGGCCAGCGGGGGGAACTACGAGCAGTACTTC.

The table lists this clonotype with many counts. The chain links TRBV4-1 to TRBJ1-5; D may be TRBD1 (6 bases). The CDR3 has 15 amino acids. Trimming cost V 2 bases and J 2 bases, with 10 bases left between them. Germline CDR1 MGHRA, CDR2 YSYEKL. CDR3 loop: CASSQQGLGNQPQHF. Written as DNA, the CDR3 is TGCGCCAGCAGCCAACAGGGGTTGGGCAATCAGCCCCAGCATTTT.

The genes are TRBV6-5 and TRBJ2-7; 7 nucleotides line up with TRBD1. Germline V gives CDR1 MNHEY, CDR2 SVGAGI. This CDR3 is built from 15 residues. Trimming removed 6 bases from V and 3 bases from J; junction bases left unmatched: 11. The chain's CDR3 is CASSRYEGQIYEQYF. In nucleotides, the CDR3 is TGTGCCAGCAGCCGCTATGAGGGACAGATCTACGAGCAGTACTTC.

In its sample, this clonotype was seen a few times. The chain employs TRBV5-1 and TRBJ2-2; D not resolved. V lost 0 bases and J 5 bases, leaving 11 bases between the germline ends. Per the germline V gene, CDR1 is SGHRS and CDR2 is YFSETQ. The CDR3 loop spans 15 amino acids. CDR3: CASSLGTRETGELFF. CDR3 bases: TGCGCCAGCAGCTTGGGGACGCGAGAAACCGGGGAGCTGTTTTTT. The full variable domain, with the rest looked up from reference TRBV5-1 and TRBJ2-2, is KAGVTQTPRYLIKTRGQQVTLSCSPISGHRSVSWYQQTPGQGLQFLFEYFSETQRNKGNFPGRFSGRQFSNSRSEMNVSTLELGDSALYLCASSLGTRETGELFFGEGSRLTVL.

The sample holds a few counts of this clonotype. At one end the junction does not follow the germline gene, possibly because of a read error. This rearrangement joins TRBV15 to TRBJ2-3; 8 bases map to TRBD2. The CDR3 covers 16 residues. From germline, CDR1 is LNHNV and CDR2 YYDKDF (reference sequence). The CDR3 reads CATRGGRGGSEYTHYF. For the CDR3, the DNA is TGTGCCACCAGGGGGGGCCGGGGGGGCTCAGAGTATACGCATTATTTT. Full variable domain (rest looked up from reference TRBV15 and TRBJ2-3): DAMVIQNPRYQVTQFGKPVTLSCSQTLNHNVMYWYQQKSSQAPKLLFHYYDKDFNNEADTPDNFQSRRPNTSFCFLDIRSPGLGDTAMYLCATRGGRGGSEYTHYFGPGTRLTVL.

This clonotype was counted ten times or more. The CDR3 here is CAISGRGLLYEQYF. CDR3 DNA sequence: TGTGCCATCAGTGGGAGGGGACTTCTCTACGAGCAGTACTTC. The chain links TRBV10-3 to TRBJ2-7; D is possibly TRBD2 (6 bases). CDR1 and CDR2 (germline): ENHRY, SYGVKD. The CDR3 is made up of 14 amino acids. V lost 4 bases and J lost 3, with 13 bases in between.

This clonotype was counted a single time. This chain connects TRBV6-4 to TRBJ2-3, with TRBD2 matching 11 bases. CDR1 is MRHNA and CDR2 is SNTAGT in the germline V gene. The CDR3 is made up of 17 amino acids. V lost 4 bases to trimming and J lost 0 bases; unmatched junction nucleotides: 6. The CDR3 here is CASSVTSGMSSTDTQYF. CDR3 in DNA: TGTGCCAGCAGTGTGACTAGCGGGATGTCTAGCACAGATACGCAGTATTTT.

The gene calls are TRBV6-2 or TRBV6-3 and TRBJ2-5; tentative D call: TRBD1 (6 bases). V lost 1 base to trimming and J lost 3 bases, with 12 bases between them. Germline V gene lookup returns CDR1 MNHEY and CDR2 SVGEGT. This CDR3 comprises 15 residues. CDR3 loop: CASSYYDRQEETQYF. In nucleotides, the CDR3 is TGTGCCAGCAGTTACTACGACCGACAGGAAGAGACCCAGTACTTC.

In this sample, this clonotype turned up a few times. V is TRBV28 and J is TRBJ2-7; D may be TRBD2 (6 bases). CDR1 and CDR2 (germline): MDHEN, SYDVKM. V was shortened by 8 bases and J by 0 bases, with 11 bases between the two germline ends. This CDR3 spans 13 amino acids. The DNA of the CDR3 is TGTGCCAGCCGCAGGAGGGACTCCTACGAGCAGTACTTC. The encoded protein is CASRRRDSYEQYF.

In this sample, this clonotype turned up many times. J is TRBJ2-7 and V is TRBV28; TRBD1 matches at 8 bases. The germline V gene encodes CDR1 MDHEN and CDR2 SYDVKM. The CDR3 has 15 amino acids. V was pared by 5 bases and J by 3 bases, with 9 bases of the junction left unmatched. CDR3 residues: CASSLRGQGNYEQYF. For the CDR3, the DNA is TGTGCCAGCAGTCTCCGCGGACAGGGTAACTACGAGCAGTACTTC.

A remark on this clonotype: An end of the junction does not agree with germline; a read error may underlie this. The chain recombines TRBV5-1 with TRBJ2-1, with TRBD1 matching over 9 bases. The CDR3 runs 15 residues. Looked up from germline, CDR1 is SGHRS and CDR2 is YFSETQ. CDR3 in amino acids: CASSLGDRGENGQFF. The CDR3 DNA reads as TGCGCCAGCAGCTTGGGCGACAGGGGGGAGAATGGGCAGTTCTTC.

The genes are TRBV24-1 and TRBJ2-1; D not resolved. CDR1 is KGHDR, CDR2 SFDVKD, per germline. The CDR3 length is 13 residues. V was pared by 4 bases and J by 10 bases, with 13 bases between. CDR3 residues: CATSDPVRREQFF. The CDR3 DNA reads TGTGCCACCAGTGACCCTGTTCGGAGAGAGCAGTTCTTC.

The chain employs TRBV6-1 and TRBJ2-2, with D unclear. Germline V gene lookup returns CDR1 MNHNS and CDR2 SASEGT. V dropped 8 bases and J dropped 2 bases, with 6 bases sitting between them. This CDR3 contains 12 residues. The CDR3 DNA reads TGTGCCAGCGGGTTTAACACCGGGGAGCTGTTTTTT. This codes for CASGFNTGELFF.

This clonotype was counted only a few times. J is TRBJ1-2 and V is TRBV3-1, with D tentatively TRBD1 (6 bases). Germline-derived CDR1 and CDR2 are LGHDT and YNNKEL (reference sequence). The CDR3 is 15 residues long. V lost 1 base and J lost 4, with 13 bases in between. CDR3 in amino acids: CASSQGQAGPYGYTF. CDR3 DNA sequence: TGTGCCAGCAGCCAAGGACAGGCTGGGCCCTATGGCTACACCTTC.

Points on this clonotype: Compared with germline, one end of the junction differs, possibly owing to a read error. The V and J genes are TRBV12-3 or TRBV12-4 and TRBJ1-2; D gene ambiguous. This CDR3 comprises 13 residues. The CDR3 DNA is TGTGCCAGCACAGACTCTACTAACCATGGCTACACCTTC. It translates to CASTDSTNHGYTF.

Remarks on this clonotype: At one end, the junction sequence differs from germline, possibly due to a read error. The CDR3 region has the DNA TGTGCCGGCAGTTACTCGGCGCGAAGCACAGATACGCAGTATTTT. Translating gives CAGSYSARSTDTQYF. J is TRBJ2-3 and V is TRBV6-5, with D unresolved. This CDR3 comprises 15 residues. The germline CDR1 and CDR2 sequences are MNHEY and SVGAGI.

The CDR3, as DNA: TGCAGTGCTCCGCTGGGCGGGGGCTACGAGCAGTACTTC. As protein: CSAPLGGGYEQYF. The chain links TRBV20-1 to TRBJ2-7; 7 bases are shared with TRBD2. The CDR3 has 13 amino acids. Unmatched junction bases numbered 7, after V lost 5 bases and J lost 3 bases. Germline CDR1 DFQATT, CDR2 SNEGSKA (reference sequence).

This clonotype showed up many times. The J gene is TRBJ2-7, the V gene TRBV6-6; D is uncertain. V was pared by 2 bases and J by 4 bases, with 15 bases between. The CDR3 totals 15 residues. CDR1 is MNHNY and CDR2 is SVGAGI in the germline V gene (reference sequence). CDR3 loop: CASSYDTAKQYEQYF. CDR3 nucleotide sequence: TGTGCCAGCAGTTACGACACAGCCAAACAATACGAGCAGTACTTC.

This clonotype has just one count. Germline and junction disagree at one end, which may indicate a read error. V and J are TRBV25-1 and TRBJ2-1; D may be TRBD2 (5 bases). The CDR3 is made up of 15 amino acids. Looked up from germline, CDR1 is MGHDK and CDR2 is SYGVNS. CDR3 nucleotide sequence: TGTGCCAGCAGGCTTACTGGGAGCTCCTACAGTGAGCAGTTCTTC. Protein product: CASRLTGSSYSEQFF.

The chain employs TRBV27 and TRBJ2-7, with a possible D match to TRBD2 (6 bases). Germline loops: CDR1 MNHEY, CDR2 SMNVEV (reference sequence). V was clipped by 8 bases and J by 6 bases, with 14 bases between them. The CDR3 loop spans 12 amino acids. The CDR3 sequence is CASAGSSSEQYF. The CDR3 region has the DNA TGTGCCAGCGCGGGGTCTAGCAGCGAGCAGTACTTC.

Comments on this clonotype: At one end, the junction sequence differs from germline, possibly due to a read error. V is TRBV4-1 and J is TRBJ2-7; D unresolved. CDR1 and CDR2 from the germline V gene are MGHRA and YSYEKL. The CDR3 contains 13 residues. CDR3 bases: TGCGCCAGCAGCCAGTTCAGCGCCTACGAGCATTACTTC. It translates to CASSQFSAYEHYF.

In this sample, this clonotype turned up many times. The chain joins TRBV29-1 to TRBJ1-2, with TRBD1 as a possible D gene (5 bases). The CDR3 is made up of 12 amino acids. V lost 1 base to trimming and J lost 6 bases, with 9 bases between them. Germline V gene lookup returns CDR1 SQVTM and CDR2 ANQGSEA. The CDR3, as DNA: TGCAGCGTTGAAGGTGGGGGGGATGGCTACACCTTC. This encodes CSVEGGGDGYTF.

This clonotype turned up a few times. This chain links TRBV14 with TRBJ2-1; 9 bases match TRBD1. The CDR3 is 16 amino acids. The V gene's germline CDR1 is SGHDN and CDR2 FVKESK. V lost 2 bases and J lost 5; bases outside the gene matches: 7. The CDR3 protein is CASSQFNRGLDNEQFF. The CDR3 DNA is TGTGCCAGCAGCCAATTCAACAGGGGGCTCGACAATGAGCAGTTCTTC. Full variable domain (missing parts from reference TRBV14 and TRBJ2-1): EAGVTQFPSHSVIEKGQTVTLRCDPISGHDNLYWYRRVMGKEIKFLLHFVKESKQDESGMPNNRFLAERTGGTYSTLKVQPAELEDSGVYFCASSQFNRGLDNEQFFGPGTRLTVL.

This clonotype was seen many times. The rearrangement joins TRBV7-2 to TRBJ1-2, with TRBD1 as a possible D gene (5 bases). Trimming pared 0 bases from V and 3 bases from J, leaving 11 bases between. The CDR3 totals 15 residues. Germline assignment: CDR1 SGHTA and CDR2 FQGNSA. CDR3 region: CASSLAGGRDYGYTF. Written as DNA, the CDR3 is TGTGCCAGCAGCTTAGCGGGGGGAAGGGACTATGGCTACACCTTC.

This clonotype was seen at least ten times. The rearrangement uses TRBV20-1 and TRBJ2-5, with D perhaps matching TRBD2 (5 bases). V was clipped by 6 bases and J by 3 bases, with 17 bases between them. The germline V gene encodes CDR1 DFQATT and CDR2 SNEGSKA (reference sequence). The CDR3 runs to 14 residues. The CDR3 DNA follows: TGCAGTGCCAAAAGGACGGAGGCGGAAGAGACCCAGTACTTC. The encoded protein is CSAKRTEAEETQYF.

This clonotype was counted at least ten times. V gene TRBV7-2 combines with J gene TRBJ2-7; 7 bases map to TRBD1. The ends lost 6 bases at V and 1 base at J; junction bases unmatched: 9. CDR1 SGHTA and CDR2 FQGNSA come from the germline V gene. The CDR3 loop spans 15 amino acids. The CDR3 reads CASSPDRALSYEQYF. The CDR3 DNA follows: TGTGCCAGCAGTCCTGACAGGGCATTATCCTACGAGCAGTACTTC.

Of note for this clonotype: This could be a read error, since a much larger clone is one nucleotide away. The CDR3 end shows no conserved phenylalanine or tryptophan, and so a read error is likely. The V gene is TRBV20-1, the J gene TRBJ2-4; weak D call: TRBD2 (6 bases). The DNA end favors TRBJ2-7, so the J call may be wrong. CDR3 length: 14 amino acids. CDR1 DFQATT and CDR2 SNEGSKA come from the germline V gene (reference sequence). The CDR3: CSARDRRDSYEQYI. The CDR3 DNA sequence: TGCAGTGCTAGAGATCGGCGGGACTCCTACGAGCAGTACATC.

The rearrangement uses TRBV10-3 and TRBJ2-7; perhaps D is TRBD1 or TRBD2 (5 bases each). The CDR3 spans 15 residues. Trimming left V 4 bases short and J 4 bases short, with 17 bases between. Germline V gives CDR1 ENHRY, CDR2 SYGVKD. CDR3 protein: CAISGDDRSRYEQYF. The CDR3 region has the DNA TGTGCCATCAGTGGGGACGACCGAAGTAGGTACGAGCAGTACTTC.